These 9 T cell receptor beta chains were all obtained from the same sample, sequenced in a study of T cell clonotyping in hematopoietic cell transplantation. The time point is: recipient sample about 28 days before transplant, after cytoreduction. The assay was immunoSEQ multiplex PCR, and TCRdb's table has in-frame clones only and misses some. The sample has 75,000 to 95,000 clones, roughly 95% seen once. Material: peripheral blood mononuclear cells, obtained before stem cell transplant. These receptors all stem from a woman in her fifties or sixties with acute myeloid leukemia. Some clones in this sample may be carry-over from other donors' samples.

The chain has TRBV19 and TRBJ2-4; 11 bases map to TRBD2. Germline values: CDR1 LNHDA, CDR2 SQIVND (reference sequence). J was trimmed by 0 bases and V by 3 bases; bases with no gene match: 7. The CDR3 has 18 amino acids. As DNA, the CDR3 is TGTGCCAGTAGTATGGGTAGCGGGAGGGGGCTAGCCAAAAACATTCAGTACTTC. Protein product: CASSMGSGRGLAKNIQYF.

The V and J genes are TRBV6-5 and TRBJ2-7; D might be TRBD1 (5 bases). CDR3 length: 13 amino acids. Trimming took 3 bases from V and 3 from J, leaving 9 bases between them. Germline CDR1 is MNHEY and CDR2 is SVGAGI. The CDR3 loop is CASSYLTGYEQYF. DNA for the CDR3: TGTGCCAGCAGTTATCTAACAGGCTACGAGCAGTACTTC.

The chain carries TRBV7-6 and TRBJ2-3; 7 bases fit TRBD2. There are 14 residues in the CDR3. Germline CDR1 is SGHVS and CDR2 is FNYEAQ. V lost 6 bases to trimming and J lost 1 base; unmatched junction nucleotides: 4. The chain's CDR3 is CASRGLAGTDTQYF. Written as DNA, the CDR3 is TGTGCCAGCAGGGGCCTAGCGGGCACAGATACGCAGTATTTT.

V is TRBV27 and J is TRBJ1-5; D gene ambiguous. The CDR3 contains 15 residues. Germline CDR1 reads MNHEY; CDR2 reads SMNVEV (reference sequence). Trimming took off 2 bases at V and 2 bases at J, with 10 bases between the two ends. This chain's CDR3 is CASSLDWAGNQPQHF. In DNA, the CDR3 is TGTGCCAGCAGTTTAGATTGGGCAGGCAATCAGCCCCAGCATTTT.

This chain connects TRBV10-3 to TRBJ1-2, with TRBD1 identical over 8 bases. The CDR3 length is 13 residues. Germline V gene sequence: CDR1 ENHRY, CDR2 SYGVKD. Trimming removed 7 bases from V and 3 bases from J; junction bases left unmatched: 4. The CDR3 region is CAITAQGDYGYTF. The DNA for the CDR3 is TGTGCCATCACCGCACAGGGGGACTATGGCTACACCTTC.

The rearrangement links TRBV5-1 to TRBJ1-2, with a tentative D call TRBD1 (5 bases). V lost 3 bases and J 5 bases, leaving 20 bases between the germline ends. Germline CDR1 reads SGHRS; CDR2 reads YFSETQ. This CDR3 comprises 16 residues. As DNA, the CDR3 is TGCGCCAGCAGCTCGGGAAACCAGGGAGTGGCGTATGGCTACACCTTC. Translating it yields CASSSGNQGVAYGYTF. Combining the CDR3 with reference TRBV5-1 and TRBJ1-2 gives the whole variable domain KAGVTQTPRYLIKTRGQQVTLSCSPISGHRSVSWYQQTPGQGLQFLFEYFSETQRNKGNFPGRFSGRQFSNSRSEMNVSTLELGDSALYLCASSSGNQGVAYGYTFGSGTRLTVV.

J is TRBJ2-5 and V is TRBV7-8, with TRBD2 as a possible D gene (6 bases). V shed 8 bases and J shed 0 bases, with 13 bases lying between them. CDR3 length: 14 amino acids. Germline V CDR1 and CDR2: SGHVS, FQNEAQ. CDR3 sequence reads: CASYGRLDQETQYF. Written as DNA, the CDR3 is TGTGCCAGCTACGGAAGACTAGACCAAGAGACCCAGTACTTC.

This chain connects TRBV14 to TRBJ2-7, with unresolved D. Germline assignment: CDR1 SGHDN and CDR2 FVKESK. CDR3 length: 14 residues. Trimming removed 4 bases at V and 0 bases at J, with 10 bases between. The CDR3 here is CASSPSLRSYEQYF. The CDR3 DNA reads TGTGCCAGCAGCCCTTCCCTCCGCTCCTACGAGCAGTACTTC.

The gene calls are TRBV7-6 and TRBJ1-5; D unresolved. Trimming left V 3 bases short and J 0 bases short, with 3 bases between. Per germline, CDR1 SGHVS and CDR2 FNYEAQ. The CDR3 is 13 amino acids. The CDR3 loop is CASSFDSNQPQHF. CDR3 coding DNA: TGTGCCAGCAGCTTTGATAGCAATCAGCCCCAGCATTTT.